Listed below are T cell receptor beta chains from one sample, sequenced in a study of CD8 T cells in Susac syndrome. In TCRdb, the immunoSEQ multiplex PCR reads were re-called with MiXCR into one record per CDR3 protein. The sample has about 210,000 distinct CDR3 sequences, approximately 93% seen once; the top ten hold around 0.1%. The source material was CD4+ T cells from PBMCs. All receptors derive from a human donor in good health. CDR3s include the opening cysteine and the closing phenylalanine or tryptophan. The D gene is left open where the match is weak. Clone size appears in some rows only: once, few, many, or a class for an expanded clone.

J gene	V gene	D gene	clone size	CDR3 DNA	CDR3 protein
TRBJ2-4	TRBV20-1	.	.	TGCAGTGCACCGCTGGACCGAGCCAAAAACATTCAGTACTTC	CSAPLDRAKNIQYF
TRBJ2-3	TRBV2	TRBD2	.	TGTGCCAGCGGGGCTCTGACTAGCGGGGATACGCAGTATTTT	CASGALTSGDTQYF
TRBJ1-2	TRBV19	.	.	TGTGCCAGTAGTATAGATCTGCTGCCCAACTATGGCTACACCTTC	CASSIDLLPNYGYTF
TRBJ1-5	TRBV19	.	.	TGTGCCAGTAATTCCAGAGGCGGGACACTTAATCAGCCCCAGCATTTT	CASNSRGGTLNQPQHF
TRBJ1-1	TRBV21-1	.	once	TGTGCCAGCAGCAAAATCGTGAGGGATAACACTGAAGCTTTCTTT	CASSKIVRDNTEAFF
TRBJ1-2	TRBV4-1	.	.	TGCGCCAGCAGCGAAGGTGCAGGCTCCTTCTATGGCTACACCTTC	CASSEGAGSFYGYTF
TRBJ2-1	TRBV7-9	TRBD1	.	TGTGCCAGCAGCCTCCGGGCGGGACAGGGTGACAATGAGCAGTTCTTC	CASSLRAGQGDNEQFF
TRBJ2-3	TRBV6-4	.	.	TGTGCCAGCAGTGACTCGAGACAAGATACGCAGTATTTT	CASSDSRQDTQYF
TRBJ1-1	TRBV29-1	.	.	TGCAGCGTTGAAAGGCAGGGGCGATTGAACACTGAAGCTTTCTTT	CSVERQGRLNTEAFF
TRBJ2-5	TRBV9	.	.	TGTGCCAGCAGCGTGACAGCTAAAGAGACCCAGTACTTC	CASSVTAKETQYF
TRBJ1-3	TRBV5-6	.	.	TGTGCCAGCAGCTCCCTCCCGGGCACCATATATTTT	CASSSLPGTIYF
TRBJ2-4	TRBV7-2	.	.	TGTGCCAGCAGCTTAGACGGGTTGAACATTCAGTACTTC	CASSLDGLNIQYF
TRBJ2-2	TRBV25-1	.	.	TGTGCCAGCAGTGAATTGGGAGCGAACACCGGGGAGCTGTTTTTT	CASSELGANTGELFF
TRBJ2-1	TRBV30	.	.	TGTGCCTGGAGTTCGACCTACAATGAGCAGTTCTTC	CAWSSTYNEQFF
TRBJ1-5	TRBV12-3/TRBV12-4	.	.	TGTGCCAGCACCCCAGGGGCTGGGAGCAATCAGCCCCAGCATTTT	CASTPGAGSNQPQHF
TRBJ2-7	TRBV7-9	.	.	TGTGCCAGCAGCCCAGGGGGGGTTTACGAGCAGTACTTC	CASSPGGVYEQYF
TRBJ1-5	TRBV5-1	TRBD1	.	TGCGCCAGCAGCTTGCAGGGGGGTACGCAGCCCCAGCATTTT	CASSLQGGTQPQHF
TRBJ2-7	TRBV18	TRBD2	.	TGTGCCAGCTCACCTACCCGCCTAGCGGGGCGCTACGAGCAGTACTTC	CASSPTRLAGRYEQYF
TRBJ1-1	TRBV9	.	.	TGTGCCAGCAGCGTCCACCACATCAACACTGAAGCTTTCTTT	CASSVHHINTEAFF
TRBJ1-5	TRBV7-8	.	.	TGTGCCAGCAGTTACAGTCCCGGACTTAGGGGTCAGCCCCAGCATTTT	CASSYSPGLRGQPQHF
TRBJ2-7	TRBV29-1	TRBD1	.	TGCAGCGTTGACTATGGACAGGGCGGAGAGCAGTACTTC	CSVDYGQGGEQYF
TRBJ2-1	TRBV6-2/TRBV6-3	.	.	TGTGCCAGCAACGTTGTCGAAGTGGGTGAGCAGTTCTTC	CASNVVEVGEQFF
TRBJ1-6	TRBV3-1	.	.	TGTGCCAGCAGCCGCCAGGGTTCACCCCTCCACTTT	CASSRQGSPLHF
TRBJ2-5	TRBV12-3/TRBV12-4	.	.	TGTGCCAGCAGACCTAATGAGGAAGAGACCCAGTACTTC	CASRPNEEETQYF
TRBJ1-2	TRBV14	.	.	TGTGCCAGCAGCCCTCGGGCATCAGGTGGCTACACCTTC	CASSPRASGGYTF
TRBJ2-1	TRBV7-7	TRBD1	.	TGTGCTAGCAGTAAACAGGGGGCCAATGAGCAGTTCTTC	CASSKQGANEQFF
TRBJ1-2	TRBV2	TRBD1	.	TGTGCCAGCAGTGTAGGACAGGGGGTGGACTATGGCTACACCTTC	CASSVGQGVDYGYTF
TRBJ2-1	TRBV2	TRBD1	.	TGTGCCAGCAGTTTTCCGGGACAGGGCTCCTACAATGAGCAGTTCTTC	CASSFPGQGSYNEQFF
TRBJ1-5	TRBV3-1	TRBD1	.	TGTGCCAGCAGCCATAACAGGGGACTTAATCAGCCCCAGCATTTT	CASSHNRGLNQPQHF
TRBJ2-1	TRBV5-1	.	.	TGCGCCAGCAGCTTGGCCCCCGGAGATGAGCAGTTCTTC	CASSLAPGDEQFF
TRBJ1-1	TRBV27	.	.	TGTGCCAGCAGTTTCGGGGCGGGGGCCACTGAAGCTTTCTTT	CASSFGAGATEAFF
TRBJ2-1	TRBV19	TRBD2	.	TGTGCCAGTAGTATCGCCCAGCGGGGGGGCGGGGAGCAGTTCTTC	CASSIAQRGGGEQFF
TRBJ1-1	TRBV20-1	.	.	TGCAGTGCTAGAGATCCGTTTCGCACTGAAGCTTTCTTT	CSARDPFRTEAFF
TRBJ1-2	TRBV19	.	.	TGTGCCAGTACTCCTCCGGGACACCAGAACTATGGCTACACCTTC	CASTPPGHQNYGYTF
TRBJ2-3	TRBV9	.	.	TGTGCCAGCAGCGTAACCCACACAGATACGCAGTATTTT	CASSVTHTDTQYF
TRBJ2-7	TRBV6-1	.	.	TGTGCCAGCAGTGAAGAAGGGTTGCCTACGTACGAGCAGTACTTC	CASSEEGLPTYEQYF
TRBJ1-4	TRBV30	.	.	TGTGCCTGGACCCGGAGGAATGAAAAACTGTTTTTT	CAWTRRNEKLFF
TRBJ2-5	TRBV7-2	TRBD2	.	TGTGCCAGCAGCTTACGGAGCGGGGGGGAACAGACCCAGTACTTC	CASSLRSGGEQTQYF
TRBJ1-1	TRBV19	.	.	TGTGCCAGTAGTCCAATGACAGGCGTCACTGAAGCTTTCTTT	CASSPMTGVTEAFF
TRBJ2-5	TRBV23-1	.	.	TGCGCCAGCAGACGACCGGGGGAGAGGCAAGAGACCCAGTACTTC	CASRRPGERQETQYF
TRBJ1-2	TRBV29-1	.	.	TGCAGCCTTCGGTCCCGGGTGTCTGGCTACACCTTC	CSLRSRVSGYTF
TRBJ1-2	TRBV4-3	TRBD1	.	TGCGCCAGCAGCCAAGTTGGGACAGGGGTCGGCGGCTACACCTTC	CASSQVGTGVGGYTF
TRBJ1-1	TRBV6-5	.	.	TGTGCCAGCAGTTACCTCCCCCGGAGGAACACTGAAGCTTTCTTT	CASSYLPRRNTEAFF
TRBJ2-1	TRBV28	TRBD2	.	TGTGCCAGCAGTTCCCTAGCGGGGGGCCCCAGTGAGCAGTTCTTC	CASSSLAGGPSEQFF
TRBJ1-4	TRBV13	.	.	TGTGCCAGCAGCTCCGGCTGGGGAAAACTGTTTTTT	CASSSGWGKLFF
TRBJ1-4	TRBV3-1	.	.	TGTGCCAGCAGCCCCCCGGGGGCCCATGCGCTGTTTTTT	CASSPPGAHALFF
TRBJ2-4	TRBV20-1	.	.	TGCAGTGCCCCGACAGTTGCGCTTTCCAAAAACATTCAGTACTTC	CSAPTVALSKNIQYF
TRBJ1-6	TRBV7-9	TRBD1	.	TGTGCCAGCAGGTCGTCGGGACAGGGAAATTCACCCCTCCACTTT	CASRSSGQGNSPLHF
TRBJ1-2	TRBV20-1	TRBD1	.	TGCAGTGCTAGATCCAGGGGACAGGGGGCGAGCGATGGCTACACCTTC	CSARSRGQGASDGYTF
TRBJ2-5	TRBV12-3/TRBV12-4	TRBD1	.	TGTGCCAGCAGTTCGGGACAGGGTCTTGTAGAGACCCAGTACTTC	CASSSGQGLVETQYF
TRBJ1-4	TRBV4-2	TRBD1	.	TGTGCCAGCAGCCGGACGGGACAGTCTAATGAAAAACTGTTTTTT	CASSRTGQSNEKLFF